The rows below give T cell receptor beta chains drawn from one sample of a study of T cell responses to AZD1222 COVID-19 vaccine. Method: immunoSEQ multiplex PCR; TCRdb's copy keeps in-frame clones and lacks some. The table has 120,000 or so clones, about 87% seen once. Source: peripheral blood, taken 28 days after the second AZD1222 dose. Source of these receptors: an adult who received the AZD1222 COVID-19 vaccine. Each CDR3 is given with its conserved first and last residue. Fields, in order: CDR3 length, clone size, V gene, D gene, J gene, CDR3 protein, CDR3 DNA. D genes are given only for firm matches. Size is omitted from some rows. Given values are once, few, many or a class for expanded clones.

14,-,TRBV7-2,-,TRBJ2-3,CASSLYLSTDTQYF,TGTGCCAGCAGCTTATACCTTAGCACAGATACGCAGTATTTT
17,-,TRBV7-9,TRBD2,TRBJ2-2,CASSSSGTSRNTGELFF,TGTGCCAGCAGCTCCTCCGGGACTAGCAGGAACACCGGGGAGCTGTTTTTT
17,-,TRBV6-1,-,TRBJ1-6,CASSERRSDWYNSPLHF,TGTGCCAGCAGTGAAAGGAGGTCCGATTGGTATAATTCACCCCTCCACTTT
14,-,TRBV5-1,TRBD1,TRBJ1-2,CASSYGQGGYGYTF,TGCGCCAGCAGCTATGGACAGGGGGGCTATGGCTACACCTTC
13,-,TRBV12-3/TRBV12-4,-,TRBJ2-2,CASRPFIGGELFF,TGTGCCAGCAGACCATTCATTGGCGGGGAGCTGTTTTTT
13,-,TRBV9,TRBD1,TRBJ1-5,CASGEGANQPQHF,TGTGCCAGCGGGGAGGGGGCCAATCAGCCCCAGCATTTT
15,-,TRBV7-2,-,TRBJ1-1,CASSLATSVSTEAFF,TGTGCCAGCAGCTTAGCGACGTCAGTCTCCACTGAAGCTTTCTTT
12,-,TRBV28,-,TRBJ2-7,CASGGGRDEQYF,TGTGCCAGCGGGGGAGGAAGGGACGAGCAGTACTTC
18,-,TRBV5-8,TRBD2,TRBJ2-1,CASSSGTSGLSSYNEQFF,TGTGCCAGCAGCTCCGGGACTAGCGGTTTAAGCTCCTACAATGAGCAGTTCTTC
15,once,TRBV9,-,TRBJ1-3,CASSLATARGNTIYF,TGTGCCAGCAGCCTCGCCACTGCGAGGGGAAACACCATATATTTT
15,-,TRBV28,TRBD1,TRBJ1-2,CASSSGDRVFGGYTF,TGTGCCAGCAGTTCGGGGGACAGGGTATTTGGTGGCTACACCTTC